This T cell receptor (beta chain) is drawn from a study of cytomegalovirus exposure and HLA in healthy donors. Notes on the study in general: Across HLA loci, a later analysis found differing TCR association rates, with DRB1 most and HLA-C fewest. The study put some 150 TCR beta chains on its list as cytomegalovirus-associated. Presence/absence analysis assumed near-uniform sequencing depth across donors.

13 Jbeta primers and 60 Vbeta primers were used for the PCR. Produced via immunoSEQ multiplex PCR; TCRdb's table is partial and in-frame only. Among roughly 180,000 clones listed, around 80% were seen once. CDR1 SGHVS and CDR2 FQNEAQ come from the germline V gene. The CDR3 has 16 residues. The V end was cut by 8 bases, the J end by 1 base, with 17 bases between. Comments on this clone: Its cognate antigen is unknown.

The rearrangement joins TRBV7-8 to TRBJ2-2; D is unclear. This sequence originates from a girl aged 5-17 years in good health and CMV-seropositive. The sequenced sample was PBMCs. This chain's CDR3 is CASYRSLGVNTGELFF. The CDR3 DNA reads TGTGCCAGCTACAGAAGTCTCGGTGTGAACACCGGGGAGCTGTTTTTT.